This entry lists 29 T cell receptor beta chains sequenced from one sample in a study of CD8+ T cells in alopecia areata. The study sorted pooled cutaneous lymph node cells by CD4, CD8alpha, NKG2D, NKG2ACE and other markers. Extraction of RNA preceded its reverse transcription into cDNA, which served as the sequencing template. Profiled with immunoSEQ multiplex PCR; TCRdb holds only in-frame clones, not every one. Observed are around 290,000 clones, no singletons, with the top ten taking 0.9% to 1.5%. The sequenced sample was CD4+ T cells sorted from a lymph node. The receptors derive from a C3H/HeJ mouse with alopecia areata. The MHC haplotype of the strain is H2-k.

Points on this clone: Genes and germline are mouse. The CDR3 end lies 4 residues beyond the end of the read and is filled in from the germline J gene. This specimen includes other DNA sequences encoding the same CDR3. The chain couples TRBV1 to TRBJ2-5; D remains ambiguous. Germline CDR1 and CDR2: NSQYPW and LRSPGD (reference sequence). The CDR3 length is 13 residues. The part of the CDR3 DNA that was read is TGCACCTGCAGTGCAGATTTAGGAGAC. Its protein is CTCSADLGD. Given in full, the CDR3 is CTCSADLGDTQYF.

Regarding this clone: Genes here carry mouse names. The CDR3 end lies 4 residues beyond the end of the read and is filled in from the germline J gene. The rearrangement joins TRBV13-2 to TRBJ2-5; 7 nucleotides match TRBD2. This CDR3 is 14 amino acids long. CDR1 NNHNN and CDR2 SYGAGS come from the germline V gene (reference sequence). V lost 3 bases to trimming and J lost 3 bases; unmatched junction nucleotides: 4. The part of the CDR3 DNA that was read is TGTGCCAGCGGTGGTGGGACTGTTCAAGAC. This encodes CASGGGTVQD. The full CDR3 protein is CASGGGTVQDTQYF.

This clone has only a few counts. Mouse names are used for the genes. The read is 4 residues too short to cover the CDR3 end, so that end is filled in from the germline J gene. The chain combines TRBV1 with TRBJ2-3; D gene uncertain. Trimming pared 0 bases from V and 0 bases from J, leaving 7 bases between. Germline loops: CDR1 NSQYPW, CDR2 LRSPGD (reference sequence). CDR3 length: 15 residues. The sequenced part of the CDR3 DNA is TGCACCTGCAGTGCAGATGGGTCTAGTGCAGAA. Its protein is CTCSADGSSAE. The CDR3 reads in full as CTCSADGSSAETLYF. Complete variable domain (other parts from reference TRBV1 and TRBJ2-3): VTLLEQNPRWRLVPRGQAVNLRCILKNSQYPWMSWYQQDLQKQLQWLFTLRSPGDKEVKSLPGADYLATRVTDTELRLQVANMSQGRTLYCTCSADGSSAETLYFGSGTRLTVL.

Details on this clone: The gene names here belong to mouse. The read ends 4 residues before the CDR3 terminus; that terminus is restored from the germline J gene. This chain connects TRBV13-3 to TRBJ2-7; the D gene is possibly TRBD1 (6 bases). The CDR3 covers 14 residues. Trimming removed 6 bases at V and 0 bases at J, with 13 bases between. Germline loops: CDR1 NNHDY, CDR2 SYVADS. The CDR3 loop is CASTEDRLSYEQYF. CDR3 DNA (partial): TGTGCCAGCACCGAGGACAGACTCTCCTAT.

This clone was observed a few times. Here the gene names and germline are mouse. The read terminates 4 residues ahead of where the CDR3 ends, so the germline J gene completes it. The chain couples TRBV19 to TRBJ2-2, with a possible D match to TRBD1 (5 bases). The CDR3 is 14 amino acids. CDR1 FNHDT and CDR2 SITEND come from the germline V gene (reference sequence). Trimming pared 4 bases from V and 0 bases from J, leaving 7 bases between. CDR3 sequence: CASSHRSNTGQLYF. Incomplete CDR3 DNA: TGTGCCAGCAGTCACAGGTCAAACACCGGG. Full variable domain (rest looked up from reference TRBV19 and TRBJ2-2): GGIITQTPKFLIGQEGQKLTLKCQQNFNHDTMYWYRQDSGKGLRLIYYSITENDLQKGDLSEGYDASREKKSSFSLTVTSAQKNEMAVFLCASSHRSNTGQLYFGEGSKLTVL.

The table lists this clone with a few counts. Gene names and germline refer to mouse. The observed sequence ends 4 residues before the CDR3 terminus, with the missing tail filled in from the germline J gene. The chain recombines TRBV1 with TRBJ1-2; the D is unclear. Per germline, CDR1 NSQYPW and CDR2 LRSPGD (reference sequence). V lost 3 bases to trimming and J lost 0 bases, with 5 bases between them. The CDR3 sequence is 13 residues long. CDR3 DNA, as far as it was read: TGCACCTGCAGTGCTAAGGCAAACTCC. Protein: CTCSAKANS. The entire CDR3 is CTCSAKANSDYTF.

Regarding this clone: Mouse gene names apply. From the germline J gene comes the end of the CDR3, since the read stops 3 residues before it. Other DNA sequences in this specimen translate into the identical CDR3. This chain links TRBV13-1 with TRBJ1-6, with 9 bases aligning to TRBD1. Being an ORF, TRBJ1-6 has a function that is uncertain. V trimming: 2 bases; J trimming: 7 bases; junction bases outside the gene matches: 1. The CDR3 spans 14 residues. Germline V gene lookup returns CDR1 NSHNY and CDR2 SYGAGN. The CDR3 spells CASSEDRGNSPLYF. CDR3 DNA (partial): TGTGCCAGCAGTGAGGACAGGGGAAATTCGCCC.

This clone occurred many times. Here the gene names and germline are mouse. CDR3 in amino acids: CASSRDSTSAETLYF. CDR3 DNA, as far as it was read: TGTGCTAGCAGTAGGGACAGTACTAGTGCAGAA. The J gene is TRBJ2-3, the V gene TRBV17, with D possibly TRBD1 on 6 matching bases. The read terminates 4 residues before the CDR3 end, so the remaining end is supplied by the germline J gene. Germline CDR1 reads MNHDT; CDR2 reads YYDKIL. The ends were cut back, 3 bases at V and 0 bases at J, with 10 bases in the middle. This CDR3 comprises 15 residues.

The sample holds a few counts of this clone. The genes are named according to mouse. The CDR3 end lies 4 residues beyond the end of the read and is filled in from the germline J gene. The chain links TRBV13-1 to TRBJ1-1; D is perhaps TRBD1 (6 bases). There are 13 residues in the CDR3. Per germline, CDR1 NSHNY and CDR2 SYGAGN. The V gene lost 8 bases and the J gene lost 1 base, with 12 bases spanning the gap. CDR3 protein: CASLQGSNTEVFF. The covered CDR3 bases are TGTGCCAGTCTACAGGGCTCGAACACA.

Concerning this clone itself: All gene names here are mouse names. The CDR3 goes on 4 residues after the read ends, and that part is filled in from the germline J gene. V gene TRBV31 combines with J gene TRBJ1-1; 8 bases are a match to TRBD1. Germline V lookup: CDR1 GKSSPN, CDR2 SITVG. The CDR3 is made up of 12 amino acids. The CDR3 loop reads CAWSDRGTEVFF. CDR3 bases read: TGTGCCTGGAGCGACAGGGGTACA.

This clone appeared a few times. Gene names and germline refer to mouse. The read finishes 4 residues shy of the CDR3 end, and the germline J gene is used to complete it. The chain uses TRBV13-2 and TRBJ2-1; 9 nucleotides align to TRBD2. The CDR3 consists of 15 residues. Germline assignment: CDR1 NNHNN and CDR2 SYGAGS (reference sequence). Trimming took 5 bases from V and 0 from J; bases not matched to a gene: 3. The sequenced part of the CDR3 DNA is TGTGCCAGCGGCGTACTGGGGGGTAACTATGCT. Its translation: CASGVLGGNYA. The entire CDR3 protein reads CASGVLGGNYAEQFF.

Concerning this clone itself: The genes are named according to mouse. The same CDR3 arises from other DNA sequences in this sample as well. This CDR3 is CASSIWGANYAEQFF. CDR3 DNA, as far as it was read: TGTGCCAGCAGTATATGGGGGGCTAACTATGCT. The chain has TRBV19 and TRBJ2-1, with TRBD2 as a possible D gene (7 bases). The DNA ends 4 residues before the CDR3 does, and the rest of the CDR3 is filled in from the germline J gene. This CDR3 has 15 residues. CDR1 is FNHDT and CDR2 is SITEND in the germline V gene (reference sequence). Between the trimmed V and J ends, which lost 1 base and 0 bases, there was a span of 8 bases.

Points on this clone: Gene names denote mouse genes. Read coverage stops 4 residues before the CDR3 terminus; the germline J gene supplies the remainder. V usage is TRBV19 and J usage is TRBJ2-3; no firm D call. There are 12 residues in the CDR3. CDR1 and CDR2 from the germline V gene are FNHDT and SITEND (reference sequence). The covered CDR3 bases are TGTGCCAGCAGTATTCTGGTAGAA. Encoded protein: CASSILVE. The entire CDR3 is CASSILVETLYF.

Remarks on this clone: The listed genes are named as in mouse. The CDR3 here is CASGDSGGDAEQFF. Incomplete CDR3 DNA: TGTGCCAGCGGTGATTCTGGGGGGGATGCT. The genes are TRBV13-2 and TRBJ2-1; 9 bases map to TRBD2. The read terminates 4 residues ahead of where the CDR3 ends, so the germline J gene completes it. Germline CDR1 NNHNN, CDR2 SYGAGS (reference sequence). The J segment lost 5 bases and the V segment lost 1 base, leaving 1 base of the junction unmatched. The CDR3 contains 14 residues.

About this clone itself: The gene symbols are mouse symbols. The missing CDR3 end, 4 residues past where the read stops, is filled in from the germline J gene. V gene TRBV14 combines with J gene TRBJ2-7; 10 positions match TRBD1. The CDR3 contains 13 residues. The germline CDR1 and CDR2 sequences are SGHDT and FRDEAV. The covered CDR3 bases are TGTGCCAGCAGTTTCGGGACAGGGGAT. Translated, it gives CASSFGTGD. The entire CDR3 protein reads CASSFGTGDEQYF.

As for this clone: Genes and germline are mouse. With the read ending 4 residues before the CDR3 end, the germline J gene is used to fill in that end. The sample contains more than one DNA sequence encoding this CDR3. This rearrangement joins TRBV13-3 to TRBJ2-7, with a possible D match to TRBD2 (6 bases). This CDR3 region has 14 residues. The germline CDR1 and CDR2 sequences are NNHDY and SYVADS. Trimming pared 0 bases from V and 0 bases from J, leaving 7 bases between. The DNA read from the CDR3 is TGTGCCAGCAGTGATGGTGGGGGCTCCTAT. Its translation: CASSDGGGSY. The full CDR3 protein is CASSDGGGSYEQYF.

Of note for this clone: Gene and germline names: mouse. The read is 4 residues too short to cover the CDR3 end, so that end is filled in from the germline J gene. The chain joins TRBV13-1 to TRBJ2-4; D is possibly TRBD2 (5 bases). The germline V gene has CDR1 NSHNY and CDR2 SYGAGN. CDR3 length: 14 residues. V was cut by 0 bases and J by 2 bases, with 7 bases left in between. The covered CDR3 bases are TGTGCCAGCAGTGATGGGACTTTTCAAAAC. Protein: CASSDGTFQN. The entire CDR3 sequence reads CASSDGTFQNTLYF.

The table lists this clone with a few counts. Gene names refer to mouse genes. The read falls 4 residues short of the CDR3 end, and the missing part is taken from the germline J gene. The same CDR3 is also encoded by other DNA sequences in this sample. This chain links TRBV5 with TRBJ2-5; tentatively, D is TRBD1 (5 bases). CDR3 size: 13 residues. Per the germline V gene, CDR1 is LGHNA and CDR2 is YNLKQL (reference sequence). Trimming cost V 2 bases and J 2 bases, with 5 bases left between them. The CDR3 loop is CASSQTGQDTQYF. The DNA read from the CDR3 is TGTGCCAGCAGCCAAACAGGCCAAGAC.

Comment on this clone: Mouse names are used for the genes. The read gets to within 4 residues of the CDR3 end, and the germline J gene fills in the rest. The rearrangement joins TRBV17 to TRBJ2-5, with 7 positions matching TRBD2. Germline assignment: CDR1 MNHDT and CDR2 YYDKIL. This CDR3 is built from 16 residues. The CDR3 is CASSSPGTWGLDTQYF. The sequenced CDR3 bases are TGTGCTAGCAGTAGCCCGGGGACCTGGGGGTTGGAC. Combining the CDR3 with reference TRBV17 and TRBJ2-5 gives the whole variable domain DTTVKQNPRYKLARVGKPVNLICSQTMNHDTMYWYQKKPNQAPKLLLFYYDKILNREADTFEKFQSSRPNNSFCSLYIGSAGLEYSAMYLCASSSPGTWGLDTQYFGPGTRLLVL.

This clone was counted between two and nine times. Mouse gene names and germline throughout. The CDR3 here is CASSSAGGASAETLYF. The DNA read from the CDR3 is TGTGCCAGCAGCTCCGCTGGGGGGGCGAGTGCAGAA. V gene TRBV19 combines with J gene TRBJ2-3; TRBD2 agrees at 10 bases. Sequencing ends 4 residues short of the CDR3 end; the germline J gene provides the rest. The V and J ends lost 5 bases and 0 bases, in that order; junction bases with no gene match: 6. The V gene's germline CDR1 is FNHDT and CDR2 SITEND (reference sequence). This CDR3 comprises 16 residues.

Notes on this clone: Germline and genes: mouse. The CDR3 is cut off 4 residues early in the read; its end comes from the germline J gene. The chain is built from TRBV13-2 and TRBJ2-2; D is unresolved. Trimming left V 0 bases short and J 0 bases short, with 9 bases between. Germline V gives CDR1 NNHNN, CDR2 SYGAGS (reference sequence). The CDR3 runs 16 residues. CDR3 sequence: CASGDARHSNTGQLYF. Incomplete CDR3 DNA: TGTGCCAGCGGTGATGCGAGACACTCAAACACCGGG.

This clone occurred a few times. Genes and germline come from the mouse. Coverage ceases 4 residues before the CDR3 finishes, and the germline J gene fills in the end. Other DNA sequences in this specimen translate into the identical CDR3. V and J are TRBV5 and TRBJ2-3, with 7 positions matching TRBD1. In germline, CDR1 is LGHNA, CDR2 YNLKQL (reference sequence). V lost 0 bases to trimming and J lost 1 base; unmatched junction nucleotides: 1. CDR3 length equals 15 residues. CDR3 region: CASSQEGQGAETLYF. CDR3 DNA, as far as it was read: TGTGCCAGCAGCCAAGAAGGACAGGGTGCAGAA.

This clone turned up a few times. Gene names and germline match the mouse. Read coverage stops 4 residues before the CDR3 terminus; the germline J gene supplies the remainder. V usage is TRBV31 and J usage is TRBJ1-2; TRBD1 aligns across 9 bases. The CDR3 extends over 16 amino acids. Germline values: CDR1 GKSSPN, CDR2 SITVG. Germline trimming cut 0 bases from V and 0 bases from J; bases unmatched to any gene: 5. Incomplete CDR3 DNA: TGTGCCTGGAGTCTAGCGGGACAGGGTGCAAACTCC. Residues: CAWSLAGQGANS. The entire CDR3 reads CAWSLAGQGANSDYTF.

This clone was seen only a few times. Genes here carry mouse names. The read gets to within 4 residues of the CDR3 end, and the germline J gene fills in the rest. The rearrangement links TRBV31 to TRBJ2-5; TRBD1 agrees at 9 bases. Germline V gene data show CDR1 as GKSSPN and CDR2 as SITVG. The CDR3 has 14 amino acids. This CDR3 reads CAWSWDRVKDTQYF. The DNA read from the CDR3 is TGTGCCTGGAGTTGGGACAGGGTTAAAGAC.

Regarding this clone: All gene names here are mouse names. The read ends 4 residues early relative to the CDR3; the germline J gene fills the gap. The chain has TRBV17 and TRBJ2-1; 11 bases align to TRBD2. The CDR3 is 15 residues long. Germline loops: CDR1 MNHDT, CDR2 YYDKIL. The DNA read from the CDR3 is TGTGCTAGCAGTAGAGGAGGGGACTGGGGGGCT. Its protein is CASSRGGDWGA. The complete CDR3 protein is CASSRGGDWGAEQFF.

Notes on this clone: The germline and genes are mouse ones. The read is 4 residues too short to cover the CDR3 end, so that end is filled in from the germline J gene. In the same sample, other DNA sequences code for this CDR3. The V gene is TRBV13-2, the J gene TRBJ2-7; 8 positions agree with TRBD1. CDR3 length: 13 amino acids. Losses at the gene ends were 5 bases for V and 1 base for J; bases not matched to a gene: 2. CDR1 is NNHNN and CDR2 is SYGAGS in the germline V gene (reference sequence). Partial CDR3 DNA: TGTGCCAGCGGCGACAGGGGATCCTAT. It translates to CASGDRGSY. The CDR3 in full is CASGDRGSYEQYF.

In this sample, this clone turned up a few times. The listed genes are named as in mouse. The read ends 4 residues before the CDR3 terminus; that terminus is restored from the germline J gene. The rearrangement uses TRBV13-3 and TRBJ2-1; 10 bases agree with TRBD1. CDR3 length: 16 residues. V shed 3 bases, J shed 0 bases, and the junction held 3 bases outside the gene matches. Germline-derived CDR1 and CDR2 are NNHDY and SYVADS. The sequenced part of the CDR3 DNA is TGTGCCAGCAGTGCCGGGACAGGGGATAACTATGCT. This encodes CASSAGTGDNYA. Given in full, the CDR3 is CASSAGTGDNYAEQFF.

This clone has only a few counts. Genes and germline come from the mouse. Read coverage stops 3 residues before the CDR3 terminus; the germline J gene supplies the remainder. Additional DNA sequences in this sample encode the identical CDR3. The chain recombines TRBV1 with TRBJ1-6, with D unresolved. TRBJ1-6 is marked as an open reading frame, function uncertain. Germline-derived CDR1 and CDR2 are NSQYPW and LRSPGD (reference sequence). V shed 1 base and J shed 4 bases, with 5 bases lying between them. This CDR3 comprises 14 residues. Incomplete CDR3 DNA: TGCACCTGCAGTGCAGCCAGATATAATTCGCCC. Amino acid sequence: CTCSAARYNSP. The whole CDR3 sequence reads CTCSAARYNSPLYF.

This clone was picked up a small number of times. Genes and germline are mouse. The read is 4 residues too short to cover the CDR3 end, so that end is filled in from the germline J gene. V and J are TRBV5 and TRBJ2-5, with 8 bases fitting TRBD2. The CDR3 covers 15 residues. Germline-derived CDR1 and CDR2 are LGHNA and YNLKQL (reference sequence). CDR3 residues: CASSQDWGVGDTQYF. Incomplete CDR3 DNA: TGTGCCAGCAGCCAAGACTGGGGGGTAGGGGAC.